These 17 T cell receptor beta chains were sequenced from one sample in a study of T-cell reconstitution after alpha-beta-depleted transplantation in children. Construction of the TCRbeta library involved unique molecular identifiers. TCRdb ran MiXCR on the PCR reads and lists one entry per CDR3 protein. The data show hundreds of thousands of distinct CDR3 sequences, under 20% seen once. The specimen comprised PBMCs, mostly from graft donor cells, sampled 360 days after TCRalphabeta/CD19-depleted stem cell transplant. These receptors all stem from a boy in the first two years of life who had a stem cell transplant for Wiskott-Aldrich syndrome, so the T cells may come from the graft donor.

In its sample, this clonotype was seen a few times. This chain joins TRBV25-1 and TRBJ2-3; the D gene could be TRBD1 or TRBD2 (5 bases each). V lost 4 bases, J lost 3 bases, and 20 bases lay in between. The germline V gene encodes CDR1 MGHDK and CDR2 SYGVNS. This CDR3 has 17 amino acids. The CDR3 coding sequence is TGTGCCAGCAGTGTAACGGCCTGGGACCTAGGAACAGATACGCAGTATTTT. This codes for CASSVTAWDLGTDTQYF.

This clonotype was picked up a small number of times. This chain joins TRBV9 and TRBJ1-2, with TRBD1 identical over 8 bases. Germline lookup yields CDR1 SGDLS and CDR2 YYNGEE. V lost 3 bases and J lost 4; bases outside the gene matches: 8. The CDR3 spans 15 residues. CDR3 region: CASSDYRGFGYGYTF. For the CDR3, the DNA is TGTGCCAGCAGCGACTACAGGGGGTTCGGCTATGGCTACACCTTC.

This clonotype was recorded at least ten times. The chain combines TRBV5-1 with TRBJ1-6; D unclear. The length of the CDR3 is 15 residues. Germline CDR1 is SGHRS and CDR2 is YFSETQ. Between the trimmed V and J ends, which lost 5 bases and 2 bases, there was a span of 11 bases. This CDR3 is CASRDTGAYNSPLHF. CDR3 sequence (DNA): TGCGCCAGCAGGGATACCGGGGCCTATAATTCACCCCTCCACTTT. Based on the CDR3 plus reference TRBV5-1 and TRBJ1-6, the full variable domain is KAGVTQTPRYLIKTRGQQVTLSCSPISGHRSVSWYQQTPGQGLQFLFEYFSETQRNKGNFPGRFSGRQFSNSRSEMNVSTLELGDSALYLCASRDTGAYNSPLHFGNGTRLTVT.

This chain links TRBV6-6 with TRBJ2-7; 10 bases align to TRBD1. The CDR3 contains 14 residues. Germline V CDR1 and CDR2: MNHNY, SVGAGI (reference sequence). Trimming removed 6 bases from V and 6 bases from J; junction bases left unmatched: 8. CDR3 bases: TGTGCCAGCAGGCGCCGACAGGGGGCATCCGAGCAGTACTTC. This translates into CASRRRQGASEQYF.

The rearrangement uses TRBV11-3 and TRBJ2-3; possibly TRBD2 for D (6 bases). CDR3 size: 16 residues. Germline CDR1 SGHNT, CDR2 YENEEA. The V and J ends lost 0 bases and 3 bases respectively, with 13 bases between them. For the CDR3, the DNA is TGTGCCAGCAGCTTAGATTCGCGGGAAGGGACAGATACGCAGTATTTT. Its translation: CASSLDSREGTDTQYF.

V usage is TRBV10-3 and J usage is TRBJ2-1; TRBD2 agrees at 7 bases. The germline V gene encodes CDR1 ENHRY and CDR2 SYGVKD. V dropped 6 bases and J dropped 3; count of bases not matched to a gene: 5. This CDR3 region has 14 residues. The CDR3 region is CAISLGTNYNEQFF. The CDR3 DNA follows: TGTGCCATCAGCCTGGGGACTAACTACAATGAGCAGTTCTTC.

The V gene is TRBV12-3 or TRBV12-4, the J gene TRBJ2-5, with D possibly matching TRBD1 (5 bases). This CDR3 has 15 residues. V lost 11 bases and J lost 1, with 20 bases in between. CDR3 in amino acids: CAPKPRTYFQETQYF. The CDR3 nucleotides read TGTGCCCCCAAACCCCGGACATACTTCCAAGAGACCCAGTACTTC.

This clonotype was picked up a small number of times. The V and J genes are TRBV25-1 and TRBJ2-1; a possible D gene is TRBD2 (5 bases). The CDR3 spans 14 residues. Trimming cost V 4 bases and J 4 bases, with 11 bases left between them. Germline CDR1 is MGHDK and CDR2 is SYGVNS. CDR3 region: CASSGGLFYNEQFF. In DNA, the CDR3 is TGTGCCAGCAGTGGCGGGCTTTTTTACAATGAGCAGTTCTTC.

The gene calls are TRBV10-3 and TRBJ2-7, with D uncertain. Germline V CDR1 and CDR2: ENHRY, SYGVKD. The CDR3 extends over 12 amino acids. The V and J ends lost 3 bases and 2 bases respectively, with 5 bases between them. CDR3: CAISDKTYEQYF. As DNA, the CDR3 is TGTGCCATCAGTGACAAGACCTACGAGCAGTACTTC.

The V and J genes are TRBV4-3 and TRBJ1-1, with a tentative D call TRBD1 (6 bases). The germline V gene encodes CDR1 LGHNA and CDR2 YSLEER. The CDR3 length is 16 residues. Trimming removed 0 bases at V and 12 bases at J, with 23 bases between. CDR3 in DNA: TGCGCCAGCAGCCAAGATGGGGGGGGAACAGGGAGTCTACCTTTCTTT. Amino acid sequence: CASSQDGGGTGSLPFF.

This clonotype was seen at least ten times. The genes are TRBV20-1 and TRBJ2-3; 7 bases match TRBD2. CDR3 size: 14 residues. Germline CDR1 reads DFQATT; CDR2 reads SNEGSKA (reference sequence). With V trimmed by 2 bases and J by 0 bases, 2 bases remained unmatched. DNA for the CDR3: TGCAGTGCTAGACGTAGCGGGAGCACAGATACGCAGTATTTT. Encoded protein: CSARRSGSTDTQYF.

The DNA for the CDR3 is TGTGCCAGCAGCCAACCTAGGGGGGGGGCCGACAATGAGCAGTTCTTC. Encoded protein: CASSQPRGGADNEQFF. The chain joins TRBV14 to TRBJ2-1; D is perhaps TRBD2 (7 bases). There are 16 residues in the CDR3. The V gene lost 2 bases and the J gene lost 5 bases, with 16 bases spanning the gap. The V gene's germline CDR1 is SGHDN and CDR2 FVKESK.

In its sample, this clonotype was seen a few times. The rearrangement links TRBV7-9 to TRBJ2-6; D ambiguous. This CDR3 spans 14 amino acids. With 7 bases removed from V and 2 bases from J, the gap between germline ends came to 9 bases. From germline, CDR1 is SEHNR and CDR2 FQNEAQ (reference sequence). The CDR3 DNA follows: TGTGCCAGCAAGGGTGGTACTGGGGCCAACGTCCTGACTTTC. Translation: CASKGGTGANVLTF. Variable domain in full (rest from reference TRBV7-9 and TRBJ2-6): DTGVSQNPRHKITKRGQNVTFRCDPISEHNRLYWYRQTLGQGPEFLTYFQNEAQLEKSRLLSDRFSAERPKGSFSTLEIQRTEQGDSAMYLCASKGGTGANVLTFGAGSRLTVL.

In this sample, this clonotype turned up a few times. The chain combines TRBV5-6 with TRBJ2-7, with 8 bases that match TRBD1. Trimming cost V 0 bases and J 0 bases; bases outside gene matches: 5. Germline CDR1 reads SGHDT; CDR2 reads YYEEEE. This CDR3 comprises 16 residues. Written as DNA, the CDR3 is TGTGCCAGCAGCTTGGTGCGGGACAGGTTCTCCTACGAGCAGTACTTC. Amino acid sequence: CASSLVRDRFSYEQYF.

The table lists this clonotype with a few counts. The V gene is TRBV29-1, the J gene TRBJ2-5; 10 bases match TRBD2. The V gene end was trimmed by 5 bases and the J gene end by 7 bases; junction bases not matched to a gene: 7. This CDR3 is built from 13 residues. The germline V gene encodes CDR1 SQVTM and CDR2 ANQGSEA. The CDR3 here is CSVLRTSGGTQYF. CDR3 sequence (DNA): TGCAGCGTTCTCCGGACTAGCGGAGGGACCCAGTACTTC. Filled out from reference TRBV29-1 and TRBJ2-5, the complete variable domain reads SAVISQKPSRDICQRGTSLTIQCQVDSQVTMMFWYRQQPGQSLTLIATANQGSEATYESGFVIDKFPISRPNLTFSTLTVSNMSPEDSSIYLCSVLRTSGGTQYFGPGTRLLVL.

J is TRBJ2-7 and V is TRBV7-8; TRBD2 might be the D (6 bases). The germline V gene encodes CDR1 SGHVS and CDR2 FQNEAQ. The CDR3 has 14 residues. Between the trimmed V and J ends, which lost 5 bases and 0 bases, there was a span of 11 bases. CDR3 sequence (DNA): TGTGCCAGCAGCCCGGACTACTACTCCTACGAGCAGTACTTC. Translating it yields CASSPDYYSYEQYF.

This clonotype was detected only a few times. The genes are TRBV11-1 and TRBJ2-3; D is ambiguous. This CDR3 has 19 amino acids. CDR1 is SGHAT and CDR2 is FQDESV in the germline V gene (reference sequence). Deletions cut 5 bases from V and 1 base from J, with 25 bases between. CDR3 region: CASSLGMTRTQTRTDTQYF. The CDR3 nucleotides are TGTGCCAGCAGCCTAGGGATGACTCGGACCCAAACCCGCACAGATACGCAGTATTTT.